The 27 T cell receptor beta chains below come from one sample, sequenced in a study of T cell clonality in common variable immunodeficiency (dated by TCRdb to 2015 to 2017). The library was made by the immunoSEQ multiplex PCR assay. The table was pulled from immuneACCESS by TCRdb, which kept in-frame rearrangements only. Such tables lose some clones; where checked, under half of the loss comes from unresolved V genes, and the rest has no known cause. There are approximately 50,000 clones in this sample, and none of them is a singleton. The ten largest account for about 0.85% of the sample. The sequenced sample consisted of peripheral blood mononuclear cells. The receptors come from a person aged 18 to 70 in good health.

This clone appeared many times. The read terminates 3 residues ahead of where the CDR3 ends, so the germline J gene completes it. V is TRBV5-5 and J is TRBJ1-4, with unresolved D. The CDR3 has 15 amino acids. Germline CDR1 is SGHKS and CDR2 is YYEKEE (reference sequence). V lost 4 bases and J lost 1, with 11 bases in between. CDR3 loop: CASSANSQTNEKLFF. The sequenced CDR3 bases are TGTGCCAGCAGCGCCAACAGTCAAACTAATGAAAAA.

This clone was seen ten or more times. The CDR3 reads CASRSGVNYGYTF. The sequenced CDR3 bases are TGTGCCAGCAGGTCCGGGGTCAACTATGGC. The chain carries TRBV28 and TRBJ1-2; D gene unclear. The read is 3 residues too short to cover the CDR3 end, so that end is filled in from the germline J gene. Germline V lookup: CDR1 MDHEN, CDR2 SYDVKM. This CDR3 is built from 13 residues. Trimming stripped 6 bases from V and 2 bases from J, with 10 bases between.

This clone was seen many times. The CDR3 end lies 3 residues beyond the end of the read and is filled in from the germline J gene. The V call is TRBV29-1, the J call TRBJ2-7; 10 nucleotides match TRBD1. This CDR3 has 13 amino acids. The germline CDR1 and CDR2 sequences are SQVTM and ANQGSEA. V gave up 4 bases and J gave up 5 bases; unmatched junction bases: 5. The CDR3 bases that were read are TGCAGCGTTGGAAGGGACAGGGGTGACGAG. Protein product: CSVGRDRGDE. The whole CDR3 sequence reads CSVGRDRGDEQYF.

This clone was counted ten times or more. The read ends 3 residues early relative to the CDR3; the germline J gene fills the gap. This rearrangement joins TRBV2 to TRBJ2-1, with 13 bases matching TRBD2. The germline gives CDR1 SNHLY, CDR2 FYNNEI. This CDR3 is 16 amino acids long. J was trimmed by 4 bases and V by 3 bases; bases with no gene match: 3. The sequenced part of the CDR3 DNA is TGTGCCAGCAGTGAGACTAGCGGGGGGTTTTACAATGAG. It encodes CASSETSGGFYNE. The CDR3 reads in full as CASSETSGGFYNEQFF.

Details on this clone: The read is 3 residues too short to cover the CDR3 end, so that end is filled in from the germline J gene. This rearrangement joins TRBV30 to TRBJ2-4, with D perhaps matching TRBD1 (6 bases). Germline V gene sequence: CDR1 GTSNPN, CDR2 SVGIG (reference sequence). The CDR3 is made up of 11 amino acids. This CDR3 is CAWMDRRGQYF. The sequenced CDR3 bases are TGTGCCTGGATGGACAGAAGAGGT. Combining the CDR3 with reference TRBV30 and TRBJ2-4 gives the whole variable domain SQTIHQWPATLVQPVGSPLSLECTVEGTSNPNLYWYRQAAGRGLQLLFYSVGIGQISSEVPQNLSASRPQDRQFILSSKKLLLSDSGFYLCAWMDRRGQYFGAGTRLSVL.

This clone was found many times. The CDR3 end lies 3 residues beyond the end of the read and is filled in from the germline J gene. V usage is TRBV20-1 and J usage is TRBJ2-2, with 9 bases lining up with TRBD1. CDR1 and CDR2 from the germline V gene are DFQATT and SNEGSKA (reference sequence). CDR3 length: 15 amino acids. The part of the CDR3 DNA that was read is TGCAGTGCTAGAAGGACAGGGGTAGGTAATTCACCG. It specifies CSARRTGVGNSP. The CDR3, in full, reads CSARRTGVGNSPLFF.

This clone was picked up many times. The read gets to within 3 residues of the CDR3 end, and the germline J gene fills in the rest. This chain links TRBV27 with TRBJ2-7, with D possibly matching TRBD2 (5 bases). There are 12 residues in the CDR3. V gave up 8 bases and J gave up 2 bases, with 10 bases separating them. Germline values: CDR1 MNHEY, CDR2 SMNVEV (reference sequence). The chain's CDR3 is CASGTSPYEQYF. Partial CDR3 DNA: TGTGCCAGCGGCACTAGTCCCTACGAG.

This clone was seen ten or more times. The missing CDR3 end, 3 residues past where the read stops, is filled in from the germline J gene. The chain links TRBV19 to TRBJ2-7; D gene ambiguous. The germline V gene encodes CDR1 LNHDA and CDR2 SQIVND (reference sequence). V lost 1 base and J lost 3, with 7 bases in between. This CDR3 has 13 residues. The sequenced part of the CDR3 DNA is TGTGCCAGTAGTATAGGTCTTGTCTACGAG. Protein product: CASSIGLVYE. The whole CDR3 region reads CASSIGLVYEQYF. The variable domain in full, with the rest retrieved from reference TRBV19 and TRBJ2-7, is DGGITQSPKYLFRKEGQNVTLSCEQNLNHDAMYWYRQDPGQGLRLIYYSQIVNDFQKGDIAEGYSVSREKKESFPLTVTSAQKNPTAFYLCASSIGLVYEQYFGPGTRLTVT.

In this sample, this clone turned up many times. Its ends do not fully match the called genes, so a read error is possible. The CDR3 goes on 3 residues after the read ends, and that part is filled in from the germline J gene. The genes are TRBV4-2 and TRBJ1-3; 8 bases match TRBD1. The CDR3 is 14 amino acids. In germline, CDR1 is LGHNA, CDR2 YNFKEQ. The CDR3 protein is CASSQAGGHNTIYF. The part of the CDR3 DNA that was read is TGCGCCAGCAGCCAAGCAGGGGGCCACAACACC.

This clone was counted only a few times. The CDR3 is cut off 3 residues early in the read; its end comes from the germline J gene. This chain joins TRBV2 and TRBJ1-1; 7 nucleotides align to TRBD1. Germline trimming cut 10 bases from V and 6 bases from J; bases unmatched to any gene: 11. Germline CDR1 SNHLY, CDR2 FYNNEI. This CDR3 is built from 13 residues. CDR3 in amino acids: CATGGSPWAEAFF. The covered CDR3 bases are TGTGCCACAGGGGGAAGCCCATGGGCTGAA.

This clone was observed many times. The read stops 3 residues short of the end of the CDR3; the missing end is completed from the germline J gene. The J gene is TRBJ2-7, the V gene TRBV6-2 or TRBV6-3; 8 bases fit TRBD2. The V segment lost 0 bases and the J segment 0 bases; nucleotides outside the gene matches: 1. The germline CDR1 and CDR2 sequences are MNHEY and SVGEGT. This CDR3 has 15 residues. CDR3 amino acids: CASSYSSGSSYEQYF. Partial CDR3 DNA: TGTGCCAGCAGTTACTCGAGCGGGAGCTCCTACGAG.

In this sample, this clone turned up many times. The CDR3 end is not reached by the read, which stops 3 residues before it; the germline J gene fills it in. The gene calls are TRBV30 and TRBJ2-7; a possible D gene is TRBD2 (7 bases). V shed 4 bases and J shed 5 bases, with 15 bases lying between them. The CDR3 covers 13 residues. Germline assignment: CDR1 GTSNPN and CDR2 SVGIG (reference sequence). Partial CDR3 DNA: TGTGCCTGGAATCACGGGGGGCCTAACGAG. Translation gives CAWNHGGPNE. From start to end, the CDR3 is CAWNHGGPNEQYF.

This clone came up many times. The part of the CDR3 DNA that was read is TGTGCCAGCAGCTTAAGTTTAGTTAACACCGGGGAG. This codes for CASSLSLVNTGE. The complete CDR3 reads CASSLSLVNTGELFF. This chain connects TRBV7-2 to TRBJ2-2; D gene uncertain. The CDR3 end lies 3 residues beyond the end of the read and is filled in from the germline J gene. V was cut by 2 bases and J by 2 bases, with 9 bases left in between. Germline V gives CDR1 SGHTA, CDR2 FQGNSA. The CDR3 is 15 amino acids.

This clone was counted many times. The CDR3 extends 3 residues past the end of the read, so its final part is completed from the germline J gene. This chain links TRBV20-1 with TRBJ2-3, with D possibly TRBD1 on 6 matching bases. There are 14 residues in the CDR3. Germline CDR1 DFQATT, CDR2 SNEGSKA (reference sequence). CDR3 residues: CSARRGGLEETQYF. The sequenced CDR3 bases are TGCAGTGCTCGCAGGGGTGGGCTCGAAGAGACG.

At least ten counts were recorded for this clone. The DNA ends 3 residues before the CDR3 does, and the rest of the CDR3 is filled in from the germline J gene. The rearrangement uses TRBV20-1 and TRBJ2-2; a possible D gene is TRBD2 (6 bases). Per the germline V gene, CDR1 is DFQATT and CDR2 is SNEGSKA (reference sequence). The V end lost 5 bases, the J end lost 10 bases, and 14 bases lay between the germline ends. The CDR3 sequence is 12 residues long. The sequenced part of the CDR3 DNA is TGCAGTGCTGCGCGGGGTAGTGCGGAG. Its translation is CSAARGSAE. The full CDR3 protein is CSAARGSAELFF.

Only a few counts were recorded for this clone. Sequencing ends 3 residues short of the CDR3 end; the germline J gene provides the rest. The gene calls are TRBV30 and TRBJ1-2; the D is unclear. The germline V gene has CDR1 GTSNPN and CDR2 SVGIG (reference sequence). The CDR3 loop spans 13 amino acids. The sequenced part of the CDR3 DNA is TGTGCCTGGAGTGTAACTAGCGGGAGAGAC. Its protein is CAWSVTSGRD. The whole CDR3 protein reads CAWSVTSGRDYTF.

This clone appeared a few times. The sequenced fragment ends 3 residues before the CDR3 boundary, so the rest is inferred from the germline J gene. This chain connects TRBV18 to TRBJ2-3, with 9 bases identical to TRBD1. CDR1 is KGHSH, CDR2 LQKENI, per germline. This CDR3 has 17 residues. The DNA read from the CDR3 is TGTGCCAGCTCACCAGACCTACTAACAGGGGGCAATCAGCCG. It specifies CASSPDLLTGGNQP. The whole CDR3 region reads CASSPDLLTGGNQPQYF.

This clone was seen ten or more times. From the germline J gene comes the end of the CDR3, since the read stops 3 residues before it. This sequence joins TRBV18 and TRBJ2-7, with 7 bases that match TRBD1. This CDR3 region has 13 residues. The V gene's germline CDR1 is KGHSH and CDR2 LQKENI. The ends lost 3 bases at V and 6 bases at J; junction bases unmatched: 5. Here the CDR3 reads CASSPGTVGEQYF. CDR3 DNA (partial): TGTGCCAGCTCACCTGGGACAGTCGGCGAG.

This clone was counted ten times or more. Read sequence stops 3 residues before the CDR3 end, and the germline J gene provides the missing end. The chain recombines TRBV10-3 with TRBJ2-7; the D gene is possibly TRBD1 (6 bases). Trimming left V 2 bases short and J 3 bases short, with 8 bases between. This CDR3 is 13 amino acids long. Germline CDR1 and CDR2: ENHRY and SYGVKD. The sequenced CDR3 bases are TGTGCCATCAGTGAGGGACAGAACTACGAG. It yields the protein CAISEGQNYE. The entire CDR3 protein reads CAISEGQNYEQYF.

The table lists this clone with many counts. Read data end 3 residues before the CDR3 end; the end is taken from the germline J gene. The chain has TRBV10-3 and TRBJ2-2; 10 positions match TRBD2. With V trimmed by 4 bases and J by 3 bases, 2 bases remained unmatched. The CDR3 length is 15 residues. CDR1 ENHRY and CDR2 SYGVKD come from the germline V gene. The CDR3 bases that were read are TGTGCCATCAGTGTGAGCGGGAGGGACACCGGGGAG. Amino acid sequence: CAISVSGRDTGE. The complete CDR3 sequence is CAISVSGRDTGELFF.

This clone showed up many times. The CDR3 end is not reached by the read, which stops 3 residues before it; the germline J gene fills it in. The same CDR3 also results from other DNA sequences found in this sample. V and J are TRBV10-1 and TRBJ2-2, with TRBD2 identical over 10 bases. Per the germline V gene, CDR1 is WNHNN and CDR2 is SYGVQD (reference sequence). The CDR3 length is 13 residues. V was pared by 7 bases and J by 5 bases, with 1 base of the junction left unmatched. The CDR3 loop reads CASTSGRTGELFF. The part of the CDR3 DNA that was read is TGCGCCAGCACTAGCGGGAGAACCGGGGAG.

This clone has ten or more counts. The CDR3 end is not reached by the read, which stops 3 residues before it; the germline J gene fills it in. This chain links TRBV30 with TRBJ1-2; D not certain. Germline-derived CDR1 and CDR2 are GTSNPN and SVGIG (reference sequence). The V end lost 4 bases, the J end lost 0 bases, and 9 bases lay between the germline ends. CDR3 length equals 13 residues. Incomplete CDR3 DNA: TGTGCCTGGAACCGCGGAGCTAACTATGGC. This codes for CAWNRGANYG. In full, the CDR3 is CAWNRGANYGYTF.

This clone has a count of ten or more. Read coverage stops 3 residues before the CDR3 terminus; the germline J gene supplies the remainder. The chain has TRBV10-3 and TRBJ1-4; weak D call: TRBD1 (5 bases). V was trimmed by 3 bases and J by 8 bases, leaving 16 bases between them. The CDR3 contains 15 residues. Per the germline V gene, CDR1 is ENHRY and CDR2 is SYGVKD. CDR3 sequence: CAISDPDGRGEKLFF. CDR3 DNA (partial): TGTGCCATCAGTGATCCGGACGGCCGGGGGGAAAAA.

There are many counts of this clone. Read data end 3 residues before the CDR3 end; the end is taken from the germline J gene. The rearrangement uses TRBV19 and TRBJ2-4, with 8 bases that match TRBD1. Trimming at V came to 5 bases and at J to 2 bases, leaving 8 bases not matched to a gene. Germline values: CDR1 LNHDA, CDR2 SQIVND (reference sequence). The CDR3 spans 16 residues. Incomplete CDR3 DNA: TGTGCCAGTAGTCCTCTCAGGGGGCAAACCAAAAACATT. Protein product: CASSPLRGQTKNI. The whole CDR3 protein is CASSPLRGQTKNIQYF.

In its sample, this clone was seen a few times. The read ends 3 residues before the CDR3 terminus; that terminus is restored from the germline J gene. This sequence joins TRBV7-2 and TRBJ1-2, with D maybe TRBD1 (6 bases). The CDR3 totals 15 residues. With 2 bases removed from V and 6 bases from J, the gap between germline ends came to 16 bases. Germline CDR1 reads SGHTA; CDR2 reads FQGNSA. The part of the CDR3 DNA that was read is TGTGCCAGCAGCTTAACCAGCAGGGGCGGGAATGGC. Translated: CASSLTSRGGNG. The CDR3 reads in full as CASSLTSRGGNGYTF.

A few counts support this clone. From the germline J gene comes the end of the CDR3, since the read stops 3 residues before it. The chain combines TRBV7-2 with TRBJ1-4, with D possibly being TRBD1 (5 bases). Germline-derived CDR1 and CDR2 are SGHTA and FQGNSA. CDR3 length equals 15 residues. CDR3: CASSGLGSGANVLFF. The sequenced CDR3 bases are TGTGCCAGCAGCGGCCTGGGCTCTGGGGCCAACGTA.

This clone has at least ten counts. The missing CDR3 end, 3 residues past where the read stops, is filled in from the germline J gene. V and J are TRBV5-1 and TRBJ2-7; perhaps TRBD1 as D (5 bases). Germline-derived CDR1 and CDR2 are SGHRS and YFSETQ. The germline V and J ends were trimmed by 4 bases and 0 bases, with 11 bases remaining between them. The CDR3 spans 14 residues. The CDR3 reads CASSDQTASYEQYF. The part of the CDR3 DNA that was read is TGCGCCAGCAGCGACCAGACAGCCTCCTACGAG.